This T cell receptor beta chain came from a study of response to subunit inactivated influenza vaccine. TCRdb re-called the RT-PCR reads through MiXCR, storing one row per CDR3 protein. The repertoire holds over 750,000 distinct CDR3 sequences, with around 21% as singletons. Notes on the study in general: Each seasonal flu vaccination may recruit only limited new T cells, authors suggested.

This clonotype appeared once. The target antigen is unknown. The CDR3 consists of 14 residues. Germline CDR1 and CDR2: ENHRY and SYGVKD. Trimming pared 4 bases from V and 0 bases from J, leaving 10 bases between. This specimen consisted of PBMCs from blood, obtained more than 4 days after vaccination. The genes are TRBV10-3 and TRBJ2-7, with D perhaps matching TRBD1 (6 bases). The receptor was derived from a man in his forties or fifties who received an inactivated influenza vaccine. Here the CDR3 DNA reads TGTGCCATCAGTGGGACAGCCGGCTCCTACGAGCAGTACTTC. It translates to CAISGTAGSYEQYF.